This T cell receptor beta chain was found in a study of cytomegalovirus exposure and HLA in healthy donors. This clone came up a few times. Use of 60 Vbeta and 13 Jbeta primers characterized the PCR. Assay: immunoSEQ multiplex PCR; the TCRdb copy retains only in-frame clones and omits some. The table shows some 200,000 clones, with about four fifths occurring only once. Trimming took 4 bases from V and 5 from J; bases not matched to a gene: 11. Germline lookup yields CDR1 MNHNY and CDR2 SVGAGI (reference sequence). This CDR3 region has 16 residues. The source material was PBMCs. The chain combines TRBV6-6 with TRBJ2-7; 10 nucleotides agree with TRBD1. The TCR comes from a female donor in good health and CMV-seronegative. CDR3 DNA sequence: TGTGCCAGCAGTTTTTCTACCGGGACAGGGGAGAACGAGCAGTACTTC. This gives the protein CASSFSTGTGENEQYF.